This T cell receptor (beta chain) emerged from a study of Ad26.COV2.S vaccination and SARS-CoV-2 variants. The wider study: Into the muscle, Ad26.COV2.S was dosed once or twice, 56 days apart.

Losses at the gene ends were 1 base for V and 2 bases for J; bases not matched to a gene: 8. The CDR3 totals 16 residues. The V gene's germline CDR1 is SGHRS and CDR2 YFSETQ. The method was immunoSEQ multiplex PCR; TCRdb's version includes in-frame clones alone and lacks a portion of them. The sample has 300,000 to 400,000 clones, about 88% seen once. Treatment denoted: some 20 received Ad26.COV2.S at low or high dose, single or two shots; a few received placebo; per-sample allocation not given. Sample collection was performed on day 63 after the first vaccine or placebo injection. Study outcomes and limitations: In vaccinated individuals, spike-specific CD8+ and CD4+ T cell responses reportedly displayed substantial breadth. Total T cell responses may have been underestimated by the TCR breadth and depth analyses. For non-spike TCRs, breadth in vaccine recipients resembled that in placebo recipients.

As concerns this clone: Its matching antigen is unknown.

This clonotype was sampled from a person between 18 and 59 years old who received the Ad26.COV2.S COVID-19 vaccine or a placebo. This specimen consisted of peripheral blood, obtained in a trial of Ad26.COV2.S vaccine versus placebo. The genes are TRBV5-1 and TRBJ2-7, with 8 bases fitting TRBD1. The CDR3, as DNA: TGCGCCAGCAGCTTGCTCGGGACAGGAACTACCTACGAGCAGTACTTC. Amino acid sequence: CASSLLGTGTTYEQYF.